This T cell receptor beta chain was sequenced in a study of CD8 T cells in Susac syndrome. The RNA, roughly 0.45 to 1 ug, was put through reverse transcription using random hexamers. One entry per CDR3 protein results from TCRdb running MiXCR on the immunoSEQ multiplex PCR reads. The data show 150,000 to 200,000 distinct CDR3 sequences, with around 95% seen just once and roughly 0.095% held by the top ten. Germline loops: CDR1 DFQATT, CDR2 SNEGSKA (reference sequence). After removal of 3 bases from V and 2 bases from J, the junction contained 7 bases not matched to a gene. CDR3 length equals 14 residues. The study used treatment-naive patients who had stable or active relapsing-remitting disease as multiple sclerosis controls. In contrast to the negatively isolated CD8+ and CD4+ T cells, TEMRA cells were FACS-enriched.

What was sequenced was CD4+ T cells from PBMCs. This TCR derives from a human donor with multiple sclerosis. J is TRBJ2-7 and V is TRBV20-1; 7 bases line up with TRBD2. CDR3 sequence (DNA): TGCAGTGCTAGTTTCAATCGGGGGGCCTACGAGCAGTACTTC. Its translation: CSASFNRGAYEQYF.